These T cell receptor beta chains were read from a single sample in a study of regulatory T cells in long-lasting Graves disease. A single record per CDR3 protein comes from TCRdb applying MiXCR to the multiplex PCR reads. The sample shows around 450,000 distinct CDR3 sequences, under 25% of them seen only once. Sample: peripheral blood mononuclear cells (PBMCs), taken when the disease was refractory, from a patient treated with antithyroid drugs. These receptors were collected from a female donor with Graves disease. CDR3s include the opening cysteine and the closing phenylalanine or tryptophan. The order of the fields is clone size, V gene, J gene, D gene, CDR3 length, CDR3 protein, CDR3 DNA. The D gene is left open where the match is weak. Clone size, where shown, is once, few, many, or a class for clones that have expanded.

many	TRBV6-1	TRBJ1-5	.	14	CASSDRGSNQPQHF	TGTGCCAGCAGTGACAGGGGTAGCAATCAGCCCCAGCATTTT
many	TRBV6-2/TRBV6-3	TRBJ2-5	TRBD2	16	CASSYRPAGVQETQYF	TGTGCCAGCAGTTACAGGCCCGCGGGAGTACAAGAGACCCAGTACTTC
many	TRBV10-3	TRBJ1-2	.	14	CAISEVLEDYGYTF	TGTGCCATCAGTGAGGTCTTAGAGGACTATGGCTACACCTTC
many	TRBV28	TRBJ2-5	TRBD1	15	CASTPGTGGWETQYF	TGTGCCAGCACCCCCGGGACAGGGGGCTGGGAGACCCAGTACTTC
.	TRBV29-1	TRBJ2-4	.	15	CSVEQGEGAKNIQYF	TGCAGCGTTGAACAGGGAGAAGGGGCCAAAAACATTCAGTACTTC
many	TRBV6-1	TRBJ1-5	TRBD1	14	CASSGGTARSPQHF	TGTGCCAGCAGCGGCGGGACAGCTAGATCGCCCCAGCATTTT
.	TRBV6-1	TRBJ2-2	TRBD2	13	CASSQRETGELFF	TGTGCCAGCAGCCAGCGGGAGACCGGGGAGCTGTTTTTT
.	TRBV20-1	TRBJ2-3	TRBD2	16	CSAPGLAGTSTDTQYF	TGCAGTGCTCCTGGACTAGCGGGTACTAGCACAGATACGCAGTATTTT
many	TRBV7-2	TRBJ2-4	.	16	CASSPDIALAKNIQYF	TGTGCCAGCAGTCCCGACATTGCCTTAGCCAAAAACATTCAGTACTTC
.	TRBV6-1	TRBJ2-7	TRBD1	16	CASSQFLGQGFYEQYF	TGTGCCAGCAGCCAATTTCTGGGACAGGGGTTCTACGAGCAGTACTTC
.	TRBV6-1	TRBJ1-2	.	14	CASTTRRPSDGCTF	TGTGCCAGCACAACCCGCAGGCCTTCGGATGGCTGCACCTTC
few	TRBV7-9	TRBJ2-2	TRBD2	18	CASSPAASSGRNTGELFF	TGTGCCAGCAGCCCTGCGGCCTCTAGCGGGAGGAACACCGGGGAGCTGTTTTTT
.	TRBV4-1	TRBJ1-1	.	14	CASSRKTGSTEAFF	TGCGCCAGCAGCCGGAAAACAGGGTCCACTGAAGCTTTCTTT
few	TRBV7-9	TRBJ1-1	.	12	CASSPQDTEAFF	TGTGCCAGCAGCCCTCAGGACACTGAAGCTTTCTTT
.	TRBV6-9	TRBJ1-1	TRBD1	15	CASSYLDRVNTEAFF	TGTGCCAGCAGTTACTTGGACAGGGTGAACACTGAAGCTTTCTTT
.	TRBV7-2	TRBJ2-7	TRBD1	16	CASSLASGQSSYEQYF	TGTGCCAGCAGCCTAGCTTCGGGACAGAGCTCCTACGAGCAGTACTTC
.	TRBV12-3/TRBV12-4	TRBJ2-7	TRBD2	16	CASSLLSGRTPYEQYF	TGTGCCAGCAGCTTACTGAGCGGGAGAACCCCCTACGAGCAGTACTTC
many	TRBV5-1	TRBJ1-4	TRBD1	15	CASSLAGGANEKLFF	TGCGCCAGCAGCTTGGCAGGGGGAGCTAATGAAAAACTGTTTTTT
few	TRBV7-9	TRBJ2-5	TRBD1	15	CASSKTKQGLETQYF	TGTGCCAGCAGCAAAACCAAACAGGGGCTGGAGACCCAGTACTTC
.	TRBV20-1	TRBJ2-2	.	13	CSVPGRSTGELFF	TGCAGTGTCCCGGGACGATCAACCGGGGAGCTGTTTTTT
.	TRBV19	TRBJ1-1	.	13	CASSISLLTEAFF	TGTGCCAGTAGTATAAGCCTGTTGACTGAAGCTTTCTTT
.	TRBV7-9	TRBJ2-7	TRBD1	16	CASSRIPGQGSYEQYF	TGTGCCAGTAGTAGAATTCCGGGACAGGGGTCCTACGAGCAGTACTTC
many	TRBV6-1	TRBJ2-6	TRBD1	18	CASRDGTGGFFGANVLTF	TGTGCCAGCCGGGACGGGACAGGGGGCTTTTTCGGGGCCAACGTCCTGACTTTC
few	TRBV28	TRBJ2-7	.	14	CASKLPRDSYEQYF	TGTGCCAGCAAGCTCCCTAGGGACTCCTACGAGCAGTACTTC
many	TRBV28	TRBJ1-6	.	17	CASRELRSSSYNSPLHF	TGTGCCAGCAGGGAACTAAGGTCAAGCTCCTATAATTCACCCCTCCACTTT
many	TRBV12-3/TRBV12-4	TRBJ1-5	.	15	CASSLWGAGNQPQHF	TGTGCCAGCAGCTTGTGGGGGGCAGGCAATCAGCCCCAGCATTTT
.	TRBV9	TRBJ2-7	TRBD1	16	CASSEGADSWGLEQYF	TGTGCCAGCAGCGAGGGGGCCGACAGTTGGGGTCTCGAGCAGTACTTC
.	TRBV7-2	TRBJ2-1	.	19	CASSLVSILGGGAGNEQFF	TGTGCCAGCAGCTTAGTCTCTATTTTAGGAGGAGGGGCGGGGAATGAGCAGTTCTTC
.	TRBV5-1	TRBJ1-1	.	15	CASSPVGARDTEAFF	TGCGCCAGCAGCCCCGTAGGGGCGCGGGACACTGAAGCTTTCTTT
few	TRBV12-3/TRBV12-4	TRBJ2-5	TRBD2	17	CASSLRSKRGAQETQYF	TGTGCCAGCAGTTTGCGGTCGAAGCGGGGGGCACAAGAGACCCAGTACTTC
few	TRBV7-9	TRBJ1-4	TRBD1	15	CASSLYGQGDEKLFF	TGTGCCAGCAGCTTATATGGACAGGGGGATGAAAAACTGTTTTTT
many	TRBV24-1	TRBJ1-2	.	14	CATSDYGVFYGYTF	TGTGCCACCAGTGATTATGGGGTCTTCTATGGCTACACCTTC
.	TRBV15	TRBJ1-6	.	15	CATSRVFSYNSPLHF	TGTGCCACCAGCAGAGTATTCTCCTATAATTCACCCCTCCACTTT
.	TRBV6-1	TRBJ1-1	.	17	CASTPEQLLVRNTEAFF	TGTGCCAGCACCCCCGAACAGTTACTGGTCAGAAACACTGAAGCTTTCTTT
few	TRBV7-2	TRBJ1-5	.	16	CASSLSGGFGNQPQHF	TGTGCCAGCAGCTTATCGGGGGGGTTCGGCAATCAGCCCCAGCATTTT
.	TRBV19	TRBJ2-7	.	14	CASSSPQVPYEQYF	TGTGCCAGTAGTTCTCCACAGGTTCCCTACGAGCAGTACTTC